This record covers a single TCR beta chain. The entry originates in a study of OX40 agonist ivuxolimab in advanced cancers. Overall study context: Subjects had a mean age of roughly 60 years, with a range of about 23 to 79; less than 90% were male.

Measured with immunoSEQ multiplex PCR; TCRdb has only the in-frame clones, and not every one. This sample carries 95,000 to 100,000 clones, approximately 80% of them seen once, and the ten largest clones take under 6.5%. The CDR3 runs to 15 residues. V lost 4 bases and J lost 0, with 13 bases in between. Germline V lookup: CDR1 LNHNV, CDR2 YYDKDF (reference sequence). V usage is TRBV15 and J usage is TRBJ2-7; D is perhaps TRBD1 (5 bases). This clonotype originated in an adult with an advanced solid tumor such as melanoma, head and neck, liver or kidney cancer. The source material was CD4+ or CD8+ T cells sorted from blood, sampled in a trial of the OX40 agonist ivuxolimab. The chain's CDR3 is CATSTGHFNSYEQYF. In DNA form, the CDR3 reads TGTGCCACCAGCACCGGACATTTCAACTCCTACGAGCAGTACTTC.